The present TCR beta chain was sequenced within a study of T cell therapy after organ transplantation. About the study: Eight of the ten patients were clinical responders.

Trimming left V 3 bases short and J 2 bases short, with 8 bases between. The CDR3 loop spans 13 amino acids. From germline, CDR1 is SGHTS and CDR2 YDEGEE. Time point here: 20-29 weeks after completion of therapy. TCRdb's copy holds only in-frame clones and misses some; the assay was immunoSEQ multiplex PCR. The sample includes approximately 22,000 clones, less than 90% seen only once; the top ten take around a third. Comments on this clone: Its antigen is as yet unknown.

This TCR was recovered from a human patient who had received a solid organ transplant and had CMV disease. The graft donor may account for some of the T cells. Sequenced material: CD8+ T cells from blood, taken after autologous CMV-specific T cell therapy. The rearrangement uses TRBV5-8 and TRBJ1-2; maybe TRBD1 (6 bases). CDR3 nucleotide sequence: TGTGCCAGCAGCTGGGACACCAACTATGGCTACACCTTC. Protein sequence: CASSWDTNYGYTF.